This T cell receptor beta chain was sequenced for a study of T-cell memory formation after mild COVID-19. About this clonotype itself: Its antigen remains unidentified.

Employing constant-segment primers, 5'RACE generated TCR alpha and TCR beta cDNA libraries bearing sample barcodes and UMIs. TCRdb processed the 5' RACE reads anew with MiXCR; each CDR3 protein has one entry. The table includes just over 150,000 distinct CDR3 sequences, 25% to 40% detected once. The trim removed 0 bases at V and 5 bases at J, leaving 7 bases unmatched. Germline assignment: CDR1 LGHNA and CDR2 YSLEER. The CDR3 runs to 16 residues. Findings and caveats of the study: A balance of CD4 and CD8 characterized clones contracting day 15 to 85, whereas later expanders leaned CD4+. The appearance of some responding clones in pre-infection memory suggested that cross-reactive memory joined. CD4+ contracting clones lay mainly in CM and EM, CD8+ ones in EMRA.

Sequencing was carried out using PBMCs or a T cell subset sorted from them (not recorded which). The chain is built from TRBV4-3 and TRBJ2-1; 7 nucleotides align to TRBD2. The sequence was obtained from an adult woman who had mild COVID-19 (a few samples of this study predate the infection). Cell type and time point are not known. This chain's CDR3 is CASSQDGTGGHNEQFF. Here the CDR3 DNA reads TGCGCCAGCAGCCAAGACGGGACGGGAGGCCACAATGAGCAGTTCTTC.